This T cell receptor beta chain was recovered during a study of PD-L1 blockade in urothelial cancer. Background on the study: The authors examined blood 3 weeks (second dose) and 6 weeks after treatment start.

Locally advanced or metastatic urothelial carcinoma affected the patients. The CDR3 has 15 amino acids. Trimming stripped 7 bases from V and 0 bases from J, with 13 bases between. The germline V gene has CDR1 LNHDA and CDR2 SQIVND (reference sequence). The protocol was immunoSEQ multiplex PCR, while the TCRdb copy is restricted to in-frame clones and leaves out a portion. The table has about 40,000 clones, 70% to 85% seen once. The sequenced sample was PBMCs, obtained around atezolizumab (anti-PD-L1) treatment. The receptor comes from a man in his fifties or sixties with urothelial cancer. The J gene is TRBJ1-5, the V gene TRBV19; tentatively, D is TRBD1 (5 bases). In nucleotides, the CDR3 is TGTGCCAGTACGATCATGGGGGGTAGCAATCAGCCCCAGCATTTT. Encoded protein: CASTIMGGSNQPQHF.